Listed below are T cell receptor beta chains from one sample, sequenced in a study of graft-versus-host responses after intestinal transplantation. Profiled with immunoSEQ multiplex PCR; TCRdb holds only in-frame clones, not every one. The repertoire holds 50,000 to 75,000 clones, with roughly 90% as singletons. The input for sequencing was ileum tissue, taken about 350 days after transplant. All receptors come from a human patient who received an intestinal transplant, so some T cells may come from the graft donor. Both conserved end residues are trimmed from each CDR3. D genes are given only for firm matches.

TRBV18 | . | ASSPSPQGYRSYEQY
TRBV5-1 | . | ASSLDLEYLNTEAF
TRBV4-2 | TRBD1 | ASSQEIGGEVREQY
TRBV9 | . | ASSHRTDTSTDTQY
TRBV7-3 | TRBD2 | ASSFRGGPLAGGTDTQY
TRBV28 | . | ASSSLGGGSYGYT
TRBV19 | . | ASGFKVNTEAF
TRBV19 | TRBD1 | ASTATGTNSPLH
TRBV20-1 | . | SASGGGEQF
TRBV2 | . | ASVGGVSDTQY
TRBV6-5 | TRBD1 | ASSSAGTAFNSPLH
TRBV7-9 | . | ASRKDSQETQY
TRBV5-1 | . | ASSLRPPDTEAF
TRBV6-5 | TRBD2 | ASRLAGLNTGELF
TRBV2 | TRBD2 | ASSRLAGSGRNNEQY
TRBV7-2 | TRBD1 | ASSFTGTGGRDTQY
TRBV12-5 | . | ASGLNQPQH
TRBV7-9 | . | ASSFGVPQY
TRBV11-2 | . | ASSPQGGYTEAF
TRBV28 | . | ASSPDSTDTQY
TRBV19 | . | ASSLISPDTQY
TRBV5-6 | . | ASSLLGGGRFSYEQY
TRBV5-1 | . | ASSLGLDIYEQY
TRBV28 | TRBD2 | ATQTSGGAQETQY
TRBV6-5 | . | ASSYGSGGMYLEQF
TRBV29-1 | . | SGDTSGSSDEQF